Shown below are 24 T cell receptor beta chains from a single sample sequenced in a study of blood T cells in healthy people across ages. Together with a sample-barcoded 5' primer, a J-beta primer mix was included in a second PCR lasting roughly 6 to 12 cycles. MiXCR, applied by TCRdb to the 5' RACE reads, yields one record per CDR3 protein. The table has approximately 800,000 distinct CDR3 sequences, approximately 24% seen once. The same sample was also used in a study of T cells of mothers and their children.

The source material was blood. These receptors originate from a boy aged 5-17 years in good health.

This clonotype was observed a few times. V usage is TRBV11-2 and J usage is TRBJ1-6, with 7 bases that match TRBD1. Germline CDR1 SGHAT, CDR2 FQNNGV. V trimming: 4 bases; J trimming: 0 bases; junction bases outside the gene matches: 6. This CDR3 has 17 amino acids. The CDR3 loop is CASSWGGDSSYNSPLHF. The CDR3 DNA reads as TGTGCCAGCAGCTGGGGGGGGGACAGCTCCTATAATTCACCCCTCCACTTT.

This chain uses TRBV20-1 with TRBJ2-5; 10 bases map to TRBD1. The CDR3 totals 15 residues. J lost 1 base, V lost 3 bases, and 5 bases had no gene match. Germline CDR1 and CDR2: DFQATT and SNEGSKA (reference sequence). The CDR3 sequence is CSASGGQGLQETQYF. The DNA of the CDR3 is TGCAGTGCTAGTGGGGGACAGGGGCTCCAAGAGACCCAGTACTTC.

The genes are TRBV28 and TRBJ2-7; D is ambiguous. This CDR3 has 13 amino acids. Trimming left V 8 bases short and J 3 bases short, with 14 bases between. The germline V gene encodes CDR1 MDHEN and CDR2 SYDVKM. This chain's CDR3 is CASLPRLNYEQYF. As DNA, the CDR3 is TGTGCCAGCCTGCCCAGGCTAAACTACGAGCAGTACTTC.

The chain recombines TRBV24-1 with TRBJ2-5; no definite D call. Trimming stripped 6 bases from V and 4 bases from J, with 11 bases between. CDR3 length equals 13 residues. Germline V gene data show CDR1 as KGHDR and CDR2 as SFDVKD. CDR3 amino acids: CATSPGPRETQYF. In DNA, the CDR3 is TGTGCCACCAGTCCCGGGCCAAGAGAGACCCAGTACTTC.

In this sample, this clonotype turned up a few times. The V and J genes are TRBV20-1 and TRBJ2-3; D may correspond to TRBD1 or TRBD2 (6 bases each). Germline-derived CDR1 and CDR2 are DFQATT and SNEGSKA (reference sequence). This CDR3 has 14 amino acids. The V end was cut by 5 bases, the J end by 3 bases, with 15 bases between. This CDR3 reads CSAEDSGATDTQYF. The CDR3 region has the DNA TGCAGTGCTGAAGACTCGGGGGCTACAGATACGCAGTATTTT.

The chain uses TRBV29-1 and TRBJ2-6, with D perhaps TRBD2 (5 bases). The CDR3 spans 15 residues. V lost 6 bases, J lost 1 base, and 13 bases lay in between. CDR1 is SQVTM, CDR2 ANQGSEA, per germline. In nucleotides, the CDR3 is TGCAGCGTGTCCTCGGGGAATTCTGGGGCCAACGTCCTGACTTTC. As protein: CSVSSGNSGANVLTF.

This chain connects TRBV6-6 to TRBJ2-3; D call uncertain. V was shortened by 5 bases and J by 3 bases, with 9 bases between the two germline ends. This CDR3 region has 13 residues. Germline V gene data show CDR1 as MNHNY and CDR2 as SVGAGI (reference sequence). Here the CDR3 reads CASSAPGTDTQYF. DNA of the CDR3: TGTGCCAGCAGTGCCCCTGGGACAGATACGCAGTATTTT.

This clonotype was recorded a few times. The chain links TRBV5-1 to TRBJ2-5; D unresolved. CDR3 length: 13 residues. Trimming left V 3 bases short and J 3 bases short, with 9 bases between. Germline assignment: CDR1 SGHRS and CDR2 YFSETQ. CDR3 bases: TGCGCCAGCAGCTGGGCCGATAAAGAGACCCAGTACTTC. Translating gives CASSWADKETQYF.

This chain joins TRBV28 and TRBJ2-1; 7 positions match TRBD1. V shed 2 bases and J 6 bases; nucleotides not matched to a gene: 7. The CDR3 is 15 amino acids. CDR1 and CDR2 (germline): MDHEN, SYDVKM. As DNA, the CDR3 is TGTGCCAGCAGTTTAAGCGGACAGGCCTCCAATGAGCAGTTCTTC. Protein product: CASSLSGQASNEQFF. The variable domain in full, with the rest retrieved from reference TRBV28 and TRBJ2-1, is DVKVTQSSRYLVKRTGEKVFLECVQDMDHENMFWYRQDPGLGLRLIYFSYDVKMKEKGDIPEGYSVSREKKERFSLILESASTNQTSMYLCASSLSGQASNEQFFGPGTRLTVL.

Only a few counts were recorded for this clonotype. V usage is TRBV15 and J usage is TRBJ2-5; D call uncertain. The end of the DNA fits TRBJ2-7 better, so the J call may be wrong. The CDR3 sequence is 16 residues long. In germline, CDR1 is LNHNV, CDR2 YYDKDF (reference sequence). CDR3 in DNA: TGTGCCACCAGCAGAGGCACCCCGCGAAGCTCCTACGAGCAGTACTTC. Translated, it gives CATSRGTPRSSYEQYF.

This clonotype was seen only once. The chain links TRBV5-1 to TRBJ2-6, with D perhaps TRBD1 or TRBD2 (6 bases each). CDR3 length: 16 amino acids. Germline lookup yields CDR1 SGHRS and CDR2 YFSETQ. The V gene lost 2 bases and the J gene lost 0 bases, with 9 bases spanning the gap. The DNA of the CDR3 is TGCGCCAGCAGCTTCGGGGGCTTCTCTGGGGCCAACGTCCTGACTTTC. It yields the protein CASSFGGFSGANVLTF.

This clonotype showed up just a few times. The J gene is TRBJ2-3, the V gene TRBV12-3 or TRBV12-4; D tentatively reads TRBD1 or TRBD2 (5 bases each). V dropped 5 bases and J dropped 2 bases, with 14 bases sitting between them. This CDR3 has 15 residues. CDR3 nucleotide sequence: TGTGCCAGCAGTATCCTCAGGGACCTCACAGATACGCAGTATTTT. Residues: CASSILRDLTDTQYF.

The CDR3 here is CASSERGATDTQYF. Written as DNA, the CDR3 is TGTGCCAGCAGTGAACGGGGGGCCACAGATACGCAGTATTTT. The V and J genes are TRBV6-4 and TRBJ2-3; D possibly corresponds to TRBD2 (7 bases). The CDR3 contains 14 residues. V lost 3 bases to trimming and J lost 2 bases, with 9 bases between them. The germline V gene has CDR1 MRHNA and CDR2 SNTAGT.

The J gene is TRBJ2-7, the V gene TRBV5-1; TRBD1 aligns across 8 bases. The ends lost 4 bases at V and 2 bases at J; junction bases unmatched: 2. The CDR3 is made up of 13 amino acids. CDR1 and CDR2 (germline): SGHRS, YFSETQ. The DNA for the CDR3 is TGCGCCAGCAGCGGGGGACAGGCCTACGAGCAGTACTTC. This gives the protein CASSGGQAYEQYF.

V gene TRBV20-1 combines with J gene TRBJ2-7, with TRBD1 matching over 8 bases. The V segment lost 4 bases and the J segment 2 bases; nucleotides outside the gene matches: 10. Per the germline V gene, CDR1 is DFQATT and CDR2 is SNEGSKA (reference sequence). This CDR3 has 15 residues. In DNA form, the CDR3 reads TGCAGTGCTAATCCACTGGACAGGGACCCCTACGAGCAGTACTTC. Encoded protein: CSANPLDRDPYEQYF.

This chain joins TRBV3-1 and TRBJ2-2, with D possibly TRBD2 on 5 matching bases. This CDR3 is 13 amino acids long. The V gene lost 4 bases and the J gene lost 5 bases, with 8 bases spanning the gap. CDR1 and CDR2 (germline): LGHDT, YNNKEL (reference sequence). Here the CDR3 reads CASSLGLTGELFF. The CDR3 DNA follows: TGTGCCAGCAGCCTCGGACTGACCGGGGAGCTGTTTTTT.

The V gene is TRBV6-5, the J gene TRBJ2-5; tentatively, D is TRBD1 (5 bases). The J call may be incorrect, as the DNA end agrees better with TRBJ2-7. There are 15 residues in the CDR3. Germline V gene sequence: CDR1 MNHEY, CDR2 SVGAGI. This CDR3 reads CASSTPGHSRYEQYF. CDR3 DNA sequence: TGTGCCAGCAGTACCCCCGGACACAGTCGGTACGAGCAGTACTTC.

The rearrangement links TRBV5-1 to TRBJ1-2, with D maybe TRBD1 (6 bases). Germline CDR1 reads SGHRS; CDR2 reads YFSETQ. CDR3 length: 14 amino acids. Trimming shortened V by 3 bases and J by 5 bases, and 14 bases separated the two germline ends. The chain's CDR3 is CASSSQGPDYGYTF. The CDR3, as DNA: TGCGCCAGCAGCTCGCAGGGGCCGGATTATGGCTACACCTTC.

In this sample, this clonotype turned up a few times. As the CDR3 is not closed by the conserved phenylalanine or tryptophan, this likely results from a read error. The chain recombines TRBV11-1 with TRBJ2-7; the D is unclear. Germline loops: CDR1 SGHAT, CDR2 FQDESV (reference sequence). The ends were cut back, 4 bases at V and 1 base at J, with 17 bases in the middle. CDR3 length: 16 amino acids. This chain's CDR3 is CASSSTPPTGSYEQYL. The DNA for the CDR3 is TGTGCCAGCAGCTCAACCCCCCCGACGGGTTCCTACGAGCAGTACCTC.

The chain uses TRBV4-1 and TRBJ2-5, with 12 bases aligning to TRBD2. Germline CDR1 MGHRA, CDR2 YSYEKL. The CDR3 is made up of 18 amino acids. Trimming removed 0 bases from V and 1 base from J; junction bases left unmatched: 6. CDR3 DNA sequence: TGCGCCAGCAGCCAAGATGAGACTAGCGGGGGCTTCCAAGAGACCCAGTACTTC. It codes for CASSQDETSGGFQETQYF.

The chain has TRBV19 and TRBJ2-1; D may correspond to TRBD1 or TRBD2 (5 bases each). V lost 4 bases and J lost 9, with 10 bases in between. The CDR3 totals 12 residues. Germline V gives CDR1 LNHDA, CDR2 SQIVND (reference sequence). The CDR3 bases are TGTGCCAGTAGTAGAGGGGTAGCTGAGCAGTTCTTC. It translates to CASSRGVAEQFF.

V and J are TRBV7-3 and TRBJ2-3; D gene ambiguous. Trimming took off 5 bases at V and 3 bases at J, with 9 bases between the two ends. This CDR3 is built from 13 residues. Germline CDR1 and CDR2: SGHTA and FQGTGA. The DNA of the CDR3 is TGTGCCAGCAGCCCCCGAATTACAGATACGCAGTATTTT. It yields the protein CASSPRITDTQYF.

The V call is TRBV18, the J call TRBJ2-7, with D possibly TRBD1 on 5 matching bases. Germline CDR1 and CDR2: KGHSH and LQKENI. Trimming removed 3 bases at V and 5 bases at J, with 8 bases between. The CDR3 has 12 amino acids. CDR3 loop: CASSPIRDEQYF. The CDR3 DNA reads TGTGCCAGCTCACCTATCAGGGACGAGCAGTACTTC.

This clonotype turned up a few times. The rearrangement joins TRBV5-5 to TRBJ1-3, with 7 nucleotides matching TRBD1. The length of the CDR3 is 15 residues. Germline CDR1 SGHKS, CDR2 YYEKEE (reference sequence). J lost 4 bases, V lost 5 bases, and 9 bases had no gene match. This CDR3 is CASRPRTGRGNTIYF. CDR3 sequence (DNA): TGTGCCAGCAGACCTAGGACAGGCAGGGGAAACACCATATATTTT.